The clone carrying this T cell receptor beta chain turned up a few times. The data were taken from a study of beta chain features in type 1 diabetes. Blood was collected once per donor into heparin, averaging about 116 mL. Naive, central memory, regulatory and stem cell-like memory cells within the CD4+ compartment were sorted using CD45RO/CCR7/CD25/CD127/CD95/CD27. Purities over 98% were achieved in all sorted populations. The CDR3 totals 13 residues. Germline V gives CDR1 SNHLY, CDR2 FYNNEI. Trimming took 6 bases from V and 6 from J; bases not matched to a gene: 4. All of the isolated RNA was reverse transcribed, so expressed TCRB transcripts were sequenced. The repertoire was sequenced with immunoSEQ multiplex PCR; TCRdb's copy has only in-frame clones and lacks some. This table has 250,000 or so clones, around 26% appearing once.

The rearrangement links TRBV2 to TRBJ2-4; the match to TRBD1 covers 8 bases. The sequence was obtained from a man aged 25 to 40 in good health. The sample comprised central memory CD4+ T cells from blood. CDR3 nucleotides: TGTGCCAGCAGCACAGACAGGGGAAACATTCAGTACTTC. Translation gives CASSTDRGNIQYF. Filled out from reference TRBV2 and TRBJ2-4, the complete variable domain reads EPEVTQTPSHQVTQMGQEVILRCVPISNHLYFYWYRQILGQKVEFLVSFYNNEISEKSEIFDDQFSVERPDGSNFTLKIRSTKLEDSAMYFCASSTDRGNIQYFGAGTRLSVL.